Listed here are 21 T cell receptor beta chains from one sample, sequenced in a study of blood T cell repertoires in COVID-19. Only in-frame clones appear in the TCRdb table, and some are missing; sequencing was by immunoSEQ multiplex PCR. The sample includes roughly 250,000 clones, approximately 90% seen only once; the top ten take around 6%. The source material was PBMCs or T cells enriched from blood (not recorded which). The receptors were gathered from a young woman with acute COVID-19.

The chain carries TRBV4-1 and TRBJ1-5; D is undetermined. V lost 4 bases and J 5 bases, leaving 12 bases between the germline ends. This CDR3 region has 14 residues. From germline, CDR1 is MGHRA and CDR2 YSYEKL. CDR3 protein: CASSPRQSYQPQHF. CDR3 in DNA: TGCGCCAGCAGCCCCCGACAATCCTATCAGCCCCAGCATTTT.

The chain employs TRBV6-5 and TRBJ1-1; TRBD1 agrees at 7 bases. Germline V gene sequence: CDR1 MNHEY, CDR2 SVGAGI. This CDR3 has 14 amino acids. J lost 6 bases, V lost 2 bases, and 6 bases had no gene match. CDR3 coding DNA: TGTGCCAGCAGTTACCAAGGGGGCGGGTCTGAAGCTTTCTTT. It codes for CASSYQGGGSEAFF.

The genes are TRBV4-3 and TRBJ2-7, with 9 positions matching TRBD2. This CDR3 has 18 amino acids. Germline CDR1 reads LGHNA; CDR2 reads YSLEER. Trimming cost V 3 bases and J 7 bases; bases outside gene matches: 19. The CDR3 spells CASSQFSLGGRALGEQYF. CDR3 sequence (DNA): TGCGCCAGCAGCCAGTTCTCCCTCGGCGGGAGGGCCTTGGGGGAGCAGTACTTC.

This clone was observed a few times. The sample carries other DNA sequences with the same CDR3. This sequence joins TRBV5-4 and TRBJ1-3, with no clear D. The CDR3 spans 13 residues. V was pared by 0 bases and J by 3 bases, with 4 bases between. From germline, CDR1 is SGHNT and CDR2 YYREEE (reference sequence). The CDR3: CASSLAGGNTIYF. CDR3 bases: TGTGCCAGCAGCTTGGCCGGTGGAAACACCATATATTTT.

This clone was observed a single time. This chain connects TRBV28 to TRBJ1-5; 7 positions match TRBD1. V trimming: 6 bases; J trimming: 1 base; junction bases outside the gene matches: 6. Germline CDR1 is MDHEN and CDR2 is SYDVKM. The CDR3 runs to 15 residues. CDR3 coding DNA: TGTGCCAGCAGCGTGACAGGGCGGAGCAATCAGCCCCAGCATTTT. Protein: CASSVTGRSNQPQHF.

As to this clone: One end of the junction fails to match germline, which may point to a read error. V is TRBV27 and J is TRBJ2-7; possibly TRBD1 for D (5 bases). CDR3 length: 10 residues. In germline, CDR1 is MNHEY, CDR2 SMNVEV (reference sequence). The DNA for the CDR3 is TGTGCCAGCAGTTTTATCGCAGGGCCCTTC. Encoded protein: CASSFIAGPF.

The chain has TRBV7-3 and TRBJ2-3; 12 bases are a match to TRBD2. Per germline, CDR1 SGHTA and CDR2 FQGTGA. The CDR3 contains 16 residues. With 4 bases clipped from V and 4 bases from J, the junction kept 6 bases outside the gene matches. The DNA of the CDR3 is TGTGCCAGCAGCTCCAAGACTAGCGGGGGATCAGATACGCAGTATTTT. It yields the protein CASSSKTSGGSDTQYF.

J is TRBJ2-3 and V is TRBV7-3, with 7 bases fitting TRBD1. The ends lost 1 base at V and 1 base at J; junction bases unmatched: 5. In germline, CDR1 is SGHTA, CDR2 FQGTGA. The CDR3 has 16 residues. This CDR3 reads CASSLMATGGTDTQYF. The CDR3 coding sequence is TGTGCCAGCAGCTTAATGGCTACAGGGGGCACAGATACGCAGTATTTT. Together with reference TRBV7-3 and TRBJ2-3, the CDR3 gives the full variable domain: GAGVSQTPSNKVTEKGKYVELRCDPISGHTALYWYRQSLGQGPEFLIYFQGTGAADDSGLPNDRFFAVRPEGSVSTLKIQRTERGDSAVYLCASSLMATGGTDTQYFGPGTRLTVL.

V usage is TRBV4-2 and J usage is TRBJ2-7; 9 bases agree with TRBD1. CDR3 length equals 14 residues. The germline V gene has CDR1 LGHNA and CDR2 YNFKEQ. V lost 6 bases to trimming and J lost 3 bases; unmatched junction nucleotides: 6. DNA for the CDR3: TGTGCCAGCAGGCCGGGGACAGGGAGCTACGAGCAGTACTTC. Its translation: CASRPGTGSYEQYF.

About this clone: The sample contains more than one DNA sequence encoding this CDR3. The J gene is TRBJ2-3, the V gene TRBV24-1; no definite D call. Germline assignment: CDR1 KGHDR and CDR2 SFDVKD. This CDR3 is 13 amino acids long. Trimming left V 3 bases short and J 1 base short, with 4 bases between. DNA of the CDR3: TGTGCCACCAGTGATAGAGGCACAGATACGCAGTATTTT. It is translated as CATSDRGTDTQYF.

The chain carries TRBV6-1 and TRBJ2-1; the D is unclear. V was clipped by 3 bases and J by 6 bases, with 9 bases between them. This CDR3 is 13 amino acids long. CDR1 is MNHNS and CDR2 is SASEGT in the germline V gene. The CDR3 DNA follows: TGTGCCAGCAGTGAGCTGCGACTCAATGAGCAGTTCTTC. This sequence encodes CASSELRLNEQFF.

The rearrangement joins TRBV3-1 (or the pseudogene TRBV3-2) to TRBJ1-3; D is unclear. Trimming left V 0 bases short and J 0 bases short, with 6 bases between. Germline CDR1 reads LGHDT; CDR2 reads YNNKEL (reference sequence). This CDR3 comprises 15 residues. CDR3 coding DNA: TGTGCCAGCAGCCAAGATGTCGGCTCTGGAAACACCATATATTTT. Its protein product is CASSQDVGSGNTIYF.

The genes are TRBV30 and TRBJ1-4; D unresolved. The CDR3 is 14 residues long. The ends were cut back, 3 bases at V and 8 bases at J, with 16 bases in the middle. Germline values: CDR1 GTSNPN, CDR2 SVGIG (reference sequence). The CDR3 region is CAWRKAEAREKLFF. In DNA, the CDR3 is TGTGCCTGGAGAAAAGCCGAGGCGAGAGAAAAACTGTTTTTT.

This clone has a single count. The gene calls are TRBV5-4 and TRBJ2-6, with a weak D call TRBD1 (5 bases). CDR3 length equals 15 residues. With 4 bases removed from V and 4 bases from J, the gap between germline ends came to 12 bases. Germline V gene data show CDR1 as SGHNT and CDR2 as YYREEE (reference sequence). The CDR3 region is CASSTQGSGANVLTF. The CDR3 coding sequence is TGTGCCAGCAGCACCCAGGGTTCAGGGGCCAACGTCCTGACTTTC.

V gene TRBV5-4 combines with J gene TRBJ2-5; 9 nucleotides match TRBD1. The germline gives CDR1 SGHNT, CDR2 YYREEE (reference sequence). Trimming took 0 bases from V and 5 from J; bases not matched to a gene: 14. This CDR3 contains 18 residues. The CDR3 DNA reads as TGTGCCAGCAGCTTGGTGTTGCGGGGACAGGGTAGTATGGAGACCCAGTACTTC. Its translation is CASSLVLRGQGSMETQYF.

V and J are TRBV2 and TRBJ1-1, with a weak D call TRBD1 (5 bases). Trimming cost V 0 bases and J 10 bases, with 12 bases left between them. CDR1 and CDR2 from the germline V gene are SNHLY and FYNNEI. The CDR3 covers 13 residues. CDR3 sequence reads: CASSEAPRARAFF. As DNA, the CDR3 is TGTGCCAGCAGTGAAGCGCCCAGGGCTAGAGCTTTCTTT.

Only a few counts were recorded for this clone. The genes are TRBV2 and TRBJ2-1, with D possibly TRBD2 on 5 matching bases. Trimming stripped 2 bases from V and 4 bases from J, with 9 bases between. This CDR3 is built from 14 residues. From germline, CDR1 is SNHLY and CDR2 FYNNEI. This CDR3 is CASSEREDYNEQFF. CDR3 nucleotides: TGTGCCAGCAGTGAACGGGAAGATTACAATGAGCAGTTCTTC.

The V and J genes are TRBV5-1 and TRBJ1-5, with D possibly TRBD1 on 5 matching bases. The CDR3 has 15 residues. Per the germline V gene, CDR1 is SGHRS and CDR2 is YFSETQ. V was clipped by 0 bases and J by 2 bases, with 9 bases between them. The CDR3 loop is CASSLEGAGNQPQHF. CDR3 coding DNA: TGCGCCAGCAGCTTGGAAGGGGCCGGCAATCAGCCCCAGCATTTT.

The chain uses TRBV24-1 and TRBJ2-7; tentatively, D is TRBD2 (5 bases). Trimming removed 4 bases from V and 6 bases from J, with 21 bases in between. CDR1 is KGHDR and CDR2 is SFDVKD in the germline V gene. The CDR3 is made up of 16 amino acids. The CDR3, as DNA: TGTGCCACCAGTGACCGCCGCTCGGGGTTAGTGGGCGAGCAGTACTTC. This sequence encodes CATSDRRSGLVGEQYF.

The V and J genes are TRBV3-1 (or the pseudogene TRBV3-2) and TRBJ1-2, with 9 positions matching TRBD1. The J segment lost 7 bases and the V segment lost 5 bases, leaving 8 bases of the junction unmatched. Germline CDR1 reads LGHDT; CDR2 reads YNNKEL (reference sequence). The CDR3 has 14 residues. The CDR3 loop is CASSDRGAGGGYTF. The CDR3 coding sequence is TGTGCCAGCAGCGACAGGGGGGCAGGGGGTGGCTACACCTTC.

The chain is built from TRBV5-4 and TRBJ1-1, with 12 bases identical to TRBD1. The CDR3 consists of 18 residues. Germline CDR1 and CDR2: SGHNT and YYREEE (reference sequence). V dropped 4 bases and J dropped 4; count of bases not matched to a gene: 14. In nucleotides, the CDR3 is TGTGCCAGCAGCACATACCCCCGGGACAGGGGGCGTCGCACTGAAGCTTTCTTT. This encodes CASSTYPRDRGRRTEAFF.